These 15 T cell receptor beta chains share one sample of origin, sequenced in a study of cytomegalovirus exposure and HLA in healthy donors. Primers for the PCR totalled 60 Vbeta and 13 Jbeta. TCRdb keeps only in-frame clones here, not all; method: immunoSEQ multiplex PCR. The sample lists roughly 160,000 clones, approximately 88% occurring once. The sequenced sample consisted of PBMCs. Receptor source: a boy younger than 10 in good health and CMV-seronegative.

The rearrangement links TRBV19 to TRBJ1-1; 9 positions agree with TRBD1. The germline CDR1 and CDR2 sequences are LNHDA and SQIVND (reference sequence). The CDR3 loop spans 15 amino acids. V shed 5 bases and J 5 bases; nucleotides not matched to a gene: 9. CDR3 in amino acids: CASSPTDRGKTEAFF. As DNA, the CDR3 is TGTGCCAGTAGTCCAACCGACAGGGGGAAAACTGAAGCTTTCTTT.

Here the CDR3 DNA reads TGTGCCAGCAGCTTATCTCTCAGGGCTGGGTATGGCTACACCTTC. Translating gives CASSLSLRAGYGYTF. The chain is built from TRBV5-5 and TRBJ1-2; maybe TRBD1 (5 bases). Germline-derived CDR1 and CDR2 are SGHKS and YYEKEE (reference sequence). Deletions cut 2 bases from V and 5 bases from J, with 16 bases between. This CDR3 contains 15 residues.

The gene calls are TRBV29-1 and TRBJ2-7; D might be TRBD2 (6 bases). V was clipped by 5 bases and J by 2 bases, with 13 bases between them. This CDR3 is built from 13 residues. Germline V gene lookup returns CDR1 SQVTM and CDR2 ANQGSEA. The CDR3 sequence is CSVTGLQTYEQYF. The CDR3 region has the DNA TGCAGCGTTACCGGACTACAAACCTACGAGCAGTACTTC.

The chain has TRBV10-3 and TRBJ1-4, with 8 bases identical to TRBD1. V dropped 10 bases and J dropped 7; count of bases not matched to a gene: 11. Germline CDR1 ENHRY, CDR2 SYGVKD. This CDR3 has 14 amino acids. CDR3 region: CATSAGGAGEKLFF. In nucleotides, the CDR3 is TGTGCCACCTCGGCAGGGGGCGCGGGTGAAAAACTGTTTTTT.

This clone was seen once. The V call is TRBV7-2, the J call TRBJ2-3; D possibly corresponds to TRBD1 (7 bases). V lost 5 bases and J lost 5, with 14 bases in between. The CDR3 extends over 14 amino acids. Germline CDR1 is SGHTA and CDR2 is FQGNSA. CDR3 DNA: TGTGCCAGCAGCCCGGACAGGCGGGGAGATACGCAGTATTTT. Protein: CASSPDRRGDTQYF.

The gene calls are TRBV29-1 and TRBJ1-1; D is possibly TRBD1 (6 bases). V lost 1 base, J lost 6 bases, and 21 bases lay in between. Per germline, CDR1 SQVTM and CDR2 ANQGSEA. The CDR3 covers 16 residues. This CDR3 is CSVEATGGARGAEAFF. In DNA, the CDR3 is TGCAGCGTTGAAGCTACTGGGGGGGCCCGGGGAGCTGAAGCTTTCTTT.

The chain combines TRBV6-5 with TRBJ2-3, with TRBD1 matching 9 bases. Germline V gene sequence: CDR1 MNHEY, CDR2 SVGAGI. V lost 5 bases and J lost 2; bases outside the gene matches: 5. This CDR3 is 15 amino acids long. CDR3 region: CASSKGTGTTDTQYF. The CDR3 nucleotides read TGTGCCAGCAGTAAGGGGACAGGGACCACAGATACGCAGTATTTT.

V usage is TRBV5-4 and J usage is TRBJ2-7, with D tentatively TRBD2 (5 bases). The V end lost 4 bases, the J end lost 2 bases, and 16 bases lay between the germline ends. Germline CDR1 reads SGHNT; CDR2 reads YYREEE (reference sequence). This CDR3 contains 15 residues. The CDR3 is CASSTMRAVTYEQYF. The DNA for the CDR3 is TGTGCCAGCAGCACTATGAGGGCCGTCACCTACGAGCAGTACTTC.

The chain uses TRBV29-1 and TRBJ2-7, with 14 bases aligning to TRBD2. V shed 3 bases, J shed 2 bases, and the junction held 9 bases outside the gene matches. The germline V gene encodes CDR1 SQVTM and CDR2 ANQGSEA. The CDR3 has 17 residues. The CDR3 region is CSVDFGLAGGSPYEQYF. CDR3 DNA sequence: TGCAGCGTTGATTTTGGACTAGCGGGAGGTTCCCCCTACGAGCAGTACTTC.

The chain joins TRBV5-6 to TRBJ2-7; D unclear. CDR3 length: 10 amino acids. V was pared by 2 bases and J by 7 bases, with 4 bases between. The germline CDR1 and CDR2 sequences are SGHDT and YYEEEE. CDR3 in DNA: TGTGCCAGCAGCTTCGGAGAGCAGTACGTC. Amino acid sequence: CASSFGEQYV.

This chain links TRBV5-8 with TRBJ2-7; tentatively, D is TRBD2 (6 bases). The CDR3 length is 15 residues. In germline, CDR1 is SGHTS, CDR2 YDEGEE. Trimming pared 5 bases from V and 3 bases from J, leaving 18 bases between. CDR3 amino acids: CASSPHSGEVYEQYF. CDR3 DNA: TGTGCCAGCAGTCCTCACTCGGGGGAGGTCTACGAGCAGTACTTC.

V is TRBV19 and J is TRBJ1-5; TRBD1 might be the D (5 bases). Germline values: CDR1 LNHDA, CDR2 SQIVND (reference sequence). Trimming left V 4 bases short and J 0 bases short, with 16 bases between. CDR3 length equals 17 residues. The CDR3 nucleotides read TGTGCCAGTAGTACCCCCTCGGGACTTTATAGCAATCAGCCCCAGCATTTT. This translates into CASSTPSGLYSNQPQHF.

The V and J genes are TRBV10-3 and TRBJ2-3, with TRBD1 matching 7 bases. Germline V gene sequence: CDR1 ENHRY, CDR2 SYGVKD. The ends lost 5 bases at V and 4 bases at J; junction bases unmatched: 0. The CDR3 is 12 amino acids. The CDR3 region has the DNA TGTGCCATCAGTACAGGGGCAGATACGCAGTATTTT. Its protein product is CAISTGADTQYF.

The gene calls are TRBV28 and TRBJ1-5; D might be TRBD1 (6 bases). The germline V gene encodes CDR1 MDHEN and CDR2 SYDVKM. This CDR3 has 13 amino acids. Trimming shortened V by 7 bases and J by 7 bases, and 14 bases separated the two germline ends. CDR3 residues: CASKGGGNQPQHF. CDR3 bases: TGTGCCAGCAAAGGGGGGGGGAACCAGCCCCAGCATTTT.

This clone is a singleton in its sample. The chain recombines TRBV11-2 with TRBJ1-4; 9 bases are shared with TRBD1. The trim removed 3 bases at V and 7 bases at J, leaving 3 bases unmatched. Germline assignment: CDR1 SGHAT and CDR2 FQNNGV. The length of the CDR3 is 14 residues. The CDR3 region is CASSLDRGPEKLFF. DNA of the CDR3: TGTGCCAGCAGCTTGGACAGGGGTCCTGAAAAACTGTTTTTT.